This TCR beta chain comes out of a study of blood T cell repertoires in COVID-19. Study-wide context: Samples came from the United States, Italy and Spain, spanning acute and convalescent COVID-19. Sources were T cells, B-cell-depleted T cells, or PBMCs; the material itself was cDNA or gDNA.

The CDR3 length is 14 residues. The germline gives CDR1 SGHRS, CDR2 YFSETQ. Trimming took off 0 bases at V and 3 bases at J, with 10 bases between the two ends. As handled by the study authors: Estimation of nucleated cell counts was performed using reference gene primer amplification. Sequencing was performed with immunoSEQ multiplex PCR; in TCRdb, only in-frame clones are kept and a portion is missing. V and J calls and clone size are given by that table; D and trimming were obtained from the DNA. Of 200,000 to 250,000 clones detected, 88% appear once; the ten largest clones hold roughly 1.7%. The rearrangement joins TRBV5-1 to TRBJ2-7; a possible D gene is TRBD1 (6 bases). The sample consisted of peripheral blood. The TCR comes from a man between 70 and 80 years old with acute or convalescent COVID-19. The CDR3 bases are TGCGCCAGCAGCTTGGCCAAAGGGGGCTACGAGCAGTACTTC. Translating it yields CASSLAKGGYEQYF.